These 5 T cell receptor beta chains were sequenced from one sample in a study of T cells in Graves' hyperthyroidism and ophthalmopathy (dated by TCRdb to the late 2010s). Libraries were made using multiplex PCR. Data came from an Illumina HiSeq 2000. The TCR beta CDR3 regions were amplified from RNA transcripts. A first-round RT-PCR of the TCR CDR3 used the HTBI primer set with the Qiagen OneStep RT-PCR kit. TCRdb applied fastp at Q25 and MiXCR to the public reads, then kept only in-frame beta chains. Identical CDR3 protein sequences are pooled into one entry, listed with their most common genes and DNA. The sample includes hundreds of thousands of distinct CDR3 sequences, with less than 25% observed a single time. In total, the top ten clones hold roughly a third of the sample. Sequencing was done on a sample of blood. Every receptor here comes from a man aged 25 to 40 with Graves' ophthalmopathy.

This chain connects TRBV11-2 to TRBJ2-5, with TRBD1 identical over 7 bases. Germline V CDR1 and CDR2: SGHAT, FQNNGV. J lost 5 bases, V lost 3 bases, and 15 bases had no gene match. The CDR3 has 17 residues. In DNA form, the CDR3 reads TGTGCCAGCAGCTTCCCGGGACAGACAGGGTTTAGGGAGACCCAGTACTTC. Protein: CASSFPGQTGFRETQYF.

This clonotype was observed many times. The gene calls are TRBV3-1 and TRBJ2-2; D is perhaps TRBD1 (5 bases). Germline lookup yields CDR1 LGHDT and CDR2 YNNKEL (reference sequence). The V gene lost 3 bases and the J gene lost 6 bases, with 14 bases spanning the gap. This CDR3 is built from 15 residues. The CDR3 DNA reads as TGTGCCAGCAGCCAGACAGCTATTCAGGCCGGGGAGCTGTTTTTT. Its translation is CASSQTAIQAGELFF.

The rearrangement joins TRBV5-4 to TRBJ2-5, with 10 bases that match TRBD2. The CDR3 extends over 16 amino acids. The V gene end was trimmed by 3 bases and the J gene end by 2 bases; junction bases not matched to a gene: 7. Germline assignment: CDR1 SGHNT and CDR2 YYREEE (reference sequence). The CDR3 region is CASSSQLAGLQETQYF. CDR3 DNA: TGTGCCAGCAGCTCCCAACTAGCGGGATTACAAGAGACCCAGTACTTC.

The chain has TRBV6-1 and TRBJ2-7; D is possibly TRBD1 (6 bases). CDR3 size: 12 residues. Trimming took 6 bases from V and 7 from J, leaving 13 bases between them. The germline V gene has CDR1 MNHNS and CDR2 SASEGT. The CDR3 loop is CASRGAVGEQYF. As DNA, the CDR3 is TGTGCCAGCAGGGGGGCTGTGGGGGAGCAGTACTTC.

This clonotype was observed a handful of times. V gene TRBV6-1 combines with J gene TRBJ2-6; 7 positions match TRBD1. The junction had 9 bases not matched to a gene; V was cut back by 6 bases and J by 1 base. CDR3 length: 17 residues. Germline V CDR1 and CDR2: MNHNS, SASEGT. CDR3 protein: CASRPTGSLSGANVLTF. The DNA of the CDR3 is TGTGCCAGCAGACCGACAGGGAGTCTTTCTGGGGCCAACGTCCTGACTTTC.